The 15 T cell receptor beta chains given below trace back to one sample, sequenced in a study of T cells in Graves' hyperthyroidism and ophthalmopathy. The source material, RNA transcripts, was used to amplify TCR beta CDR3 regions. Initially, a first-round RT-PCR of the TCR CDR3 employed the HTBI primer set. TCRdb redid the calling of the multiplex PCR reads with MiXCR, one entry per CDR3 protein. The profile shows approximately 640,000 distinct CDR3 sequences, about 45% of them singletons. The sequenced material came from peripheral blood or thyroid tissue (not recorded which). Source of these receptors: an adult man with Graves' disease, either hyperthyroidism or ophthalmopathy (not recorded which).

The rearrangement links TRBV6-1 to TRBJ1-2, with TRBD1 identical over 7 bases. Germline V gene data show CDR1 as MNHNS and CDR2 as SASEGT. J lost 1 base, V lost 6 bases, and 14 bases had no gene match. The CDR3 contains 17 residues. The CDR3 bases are TGTGCCAGCAGCAACCGACAGGGCTGGTCCTTTAACTATGGCTACACCTTC. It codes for CASSNRQGWSFNYGYTF.

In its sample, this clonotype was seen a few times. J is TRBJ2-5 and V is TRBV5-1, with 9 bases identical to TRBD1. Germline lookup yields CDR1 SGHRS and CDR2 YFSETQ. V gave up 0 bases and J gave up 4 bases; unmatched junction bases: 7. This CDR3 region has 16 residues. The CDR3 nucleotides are TGCGCCAGCAGCTTGGCCGGGACAGGGTTTGGAGAGACCCAGTACTTC. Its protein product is CASSLAGTGFGETQYF.

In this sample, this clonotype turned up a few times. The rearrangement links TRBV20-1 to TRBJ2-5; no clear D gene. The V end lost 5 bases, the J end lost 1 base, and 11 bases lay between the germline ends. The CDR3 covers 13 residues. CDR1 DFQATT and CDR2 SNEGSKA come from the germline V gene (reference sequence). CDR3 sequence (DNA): TGCAGTGCTTCCCACTCATTCCAAGAGACCCAGTACTTC. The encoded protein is CSASHSFQETQYF.

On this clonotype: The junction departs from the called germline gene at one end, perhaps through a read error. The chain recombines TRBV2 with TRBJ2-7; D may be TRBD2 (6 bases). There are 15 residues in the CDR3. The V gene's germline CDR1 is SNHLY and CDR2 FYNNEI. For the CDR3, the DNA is TGTGGCAGCAGTGAATTACGCGGGATCACCTACGAGCAGTACTTC. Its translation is CGSSELRGITYEQYF.

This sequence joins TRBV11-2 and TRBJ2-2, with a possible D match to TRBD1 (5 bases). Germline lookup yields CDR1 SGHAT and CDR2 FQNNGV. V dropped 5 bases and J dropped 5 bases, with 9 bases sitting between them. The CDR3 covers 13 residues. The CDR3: CASSKGFTGELFF. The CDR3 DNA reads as TGTGCCAGCAGCAAGGGGTTTACCGGGGAGCTGTTTTTT. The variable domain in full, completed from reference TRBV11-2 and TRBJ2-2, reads EAGVAQSPRYKIIEKRQSVAFWCNPISGHATLYWYQQILGQGPKLLIQFQNNGVVDDSQLPKDRFSAERLKGVDSTLKIQPAKLEDSAVYLCASSKGFTGELFFGEGSRLTVL.

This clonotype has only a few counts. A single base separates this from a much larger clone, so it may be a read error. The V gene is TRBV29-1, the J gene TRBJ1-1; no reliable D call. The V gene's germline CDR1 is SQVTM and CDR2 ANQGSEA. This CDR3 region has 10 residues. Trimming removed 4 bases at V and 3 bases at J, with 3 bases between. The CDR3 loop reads CSVAHTEAFF. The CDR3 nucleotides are TGCAGCGTTGCACACACTGAAGCTTTCTTT.

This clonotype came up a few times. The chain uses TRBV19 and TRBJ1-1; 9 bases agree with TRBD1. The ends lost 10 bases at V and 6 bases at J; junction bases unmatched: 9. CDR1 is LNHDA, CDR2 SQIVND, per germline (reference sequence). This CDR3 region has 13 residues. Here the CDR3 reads CATLAGTGSEAFF. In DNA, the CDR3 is TGTGCCACTTTAGCCGGGACAGGGTCTGAAGCTTTCTTT.

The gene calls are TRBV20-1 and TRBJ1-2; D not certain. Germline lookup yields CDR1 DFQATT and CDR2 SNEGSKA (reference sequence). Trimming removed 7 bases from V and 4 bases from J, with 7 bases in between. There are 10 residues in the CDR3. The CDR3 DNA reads TGCAGTGAAGAGGGCTATGGCTACACCTTC. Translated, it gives CSEEGYGYTF.

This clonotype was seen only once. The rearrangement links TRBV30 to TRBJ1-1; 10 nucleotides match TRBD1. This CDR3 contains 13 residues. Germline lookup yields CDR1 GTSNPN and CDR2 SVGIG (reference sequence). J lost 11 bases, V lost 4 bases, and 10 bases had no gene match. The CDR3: CAWTKRQGAFAFF. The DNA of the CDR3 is TGTGCCTGGACCAAACGACAGGGGGCGTTTGCTTTCTTT.

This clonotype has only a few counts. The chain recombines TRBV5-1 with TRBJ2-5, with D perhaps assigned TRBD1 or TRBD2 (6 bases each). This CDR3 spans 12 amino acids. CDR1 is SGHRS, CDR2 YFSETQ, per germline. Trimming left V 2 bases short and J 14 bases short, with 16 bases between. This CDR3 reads CASSLPGEAHYF. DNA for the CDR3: TGCGCCAGCAGCTTACCAGGGGAGGCTCACTACTTC.

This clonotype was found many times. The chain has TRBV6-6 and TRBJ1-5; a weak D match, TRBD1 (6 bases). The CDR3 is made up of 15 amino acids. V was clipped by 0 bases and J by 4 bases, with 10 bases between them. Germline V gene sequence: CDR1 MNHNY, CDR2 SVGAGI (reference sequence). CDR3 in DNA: TGTGCCAGCAGTTACTCGATCACAGGGAATCAGCCCCAGCATTTT. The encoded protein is CASSYSITGNQPQHF.

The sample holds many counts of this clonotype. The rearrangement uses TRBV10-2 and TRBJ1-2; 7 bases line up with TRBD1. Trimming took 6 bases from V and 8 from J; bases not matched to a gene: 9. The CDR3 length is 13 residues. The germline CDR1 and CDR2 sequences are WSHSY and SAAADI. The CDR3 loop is CASSDREAYGYTF. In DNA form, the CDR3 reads TGCGCCAGCAGCGACAGGGAGGCTTACGGCTACACCTTC.

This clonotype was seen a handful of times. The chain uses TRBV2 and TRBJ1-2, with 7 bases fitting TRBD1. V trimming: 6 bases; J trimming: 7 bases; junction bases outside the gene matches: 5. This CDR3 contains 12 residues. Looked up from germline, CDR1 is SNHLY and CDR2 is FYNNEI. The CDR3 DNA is TGTGCCAGCAGGAAACAGGGGCTTGGCTACACCTTC. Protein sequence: CASRKQGLGYTF. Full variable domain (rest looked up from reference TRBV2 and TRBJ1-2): EPEVTQTPSHQVTQMGQEVILRCVPISNHLYFYWYRQILGQKVEFLVSFYNNEISEKSEIFDDQFSVERPDGSNFTLKIRSTKLEDSAMYFCASRKQGLGYTFGSGTRLTVV.

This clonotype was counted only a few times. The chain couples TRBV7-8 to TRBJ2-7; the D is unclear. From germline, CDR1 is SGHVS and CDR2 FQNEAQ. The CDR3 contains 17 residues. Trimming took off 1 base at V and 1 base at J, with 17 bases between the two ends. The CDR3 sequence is CASSLVFWAGESYEQYF. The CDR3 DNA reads TGTGCCAGCAGCTTAGTGTTCTGGGCAGGCGAATCCTACGAGCAGTACTTC.

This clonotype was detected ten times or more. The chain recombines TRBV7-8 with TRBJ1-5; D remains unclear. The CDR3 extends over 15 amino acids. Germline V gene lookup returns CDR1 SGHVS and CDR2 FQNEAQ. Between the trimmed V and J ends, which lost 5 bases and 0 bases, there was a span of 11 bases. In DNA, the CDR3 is TGTGCCAGCAGCCCCGGACGGTCTAGCAATCAGCCCCAGCATTTT. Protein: CASSPGRSSNQPQHF. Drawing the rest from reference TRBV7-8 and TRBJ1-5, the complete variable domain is GAGVSQSPRYKVAKRGQDVALRCDPISGHVSLFWYQQALGQGPEFLTYFQNEAQLDKSGLPSDRFFAERPEGSVSTLKIQRTQQEDSAVYLCASSPGRSSNQPQHFGDGTRLSIL.